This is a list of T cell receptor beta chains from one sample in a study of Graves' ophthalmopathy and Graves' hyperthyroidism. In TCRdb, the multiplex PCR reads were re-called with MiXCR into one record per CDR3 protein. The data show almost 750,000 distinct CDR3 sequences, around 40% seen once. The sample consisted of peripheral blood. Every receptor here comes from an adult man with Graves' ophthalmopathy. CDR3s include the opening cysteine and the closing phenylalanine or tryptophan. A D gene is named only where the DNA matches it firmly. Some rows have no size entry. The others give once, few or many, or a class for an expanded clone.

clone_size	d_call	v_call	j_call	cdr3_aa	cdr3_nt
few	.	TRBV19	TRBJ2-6	CAWSVGGTGANVLTF	TGTGCCTGGAGTGTGGGGGGGACAGGGGCCAACGTCCTGACTTTC
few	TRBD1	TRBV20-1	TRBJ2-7	CSAATGLTYEQYF	TGCAGTGCTGCGACAGGGCTAACCTACGAGCAGTACTTC
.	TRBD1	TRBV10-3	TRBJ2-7	CAISERGGVEQYF	TGTGCCATCAGTGAACGAGGGGGCGTTGAGCAGTACTTC
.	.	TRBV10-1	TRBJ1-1	CASSESGQNMNTEAFF	TGCGCCAGCAGTGAGTCCGGACAGAACATGAACACTGAAGCTTTCTTT
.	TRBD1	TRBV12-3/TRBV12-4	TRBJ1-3	CASKGTGVPGNTIYF	TGTGCCAGCAAAGGGACAGGGGTCCCTGGAAACACCATATATTTT
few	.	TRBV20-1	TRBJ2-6	CSADTENYSGANVLTF	TGCAGTGCTGACACGGAAAACTACTCTGGGGCCAACGTCCTGACTTTC
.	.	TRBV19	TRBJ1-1	CASSRRGDEAFF	TGTGCCAGTAGTCGCAGGGGAGATGAAGCTTTCTTT
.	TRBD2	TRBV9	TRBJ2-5	CASSPIRGRAGETQYF	TGTGCCAGCAGCCCCATCCGCGGGAGGGCCGGTGAGACCCAGTACTTC
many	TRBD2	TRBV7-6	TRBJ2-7	CASSFSGDLGEQYF	TGTGCCAGCAGCTTTAGCGGGGATCTCGGCGAGCAGTACTTC
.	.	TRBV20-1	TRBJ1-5	CSAMSRGVGQPQHF	TGCAGTGCTATGTCCAGGGGAGTGGGGCAGCCCCAGCATTTT
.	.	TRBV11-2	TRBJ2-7	CASSLRSGTLSDEQYF	TGTGCCAGCAGCTTACGTTCTGGGACATTGTCCGACGAGCAGTACTTC
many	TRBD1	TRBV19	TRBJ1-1	CASSWPGQGTNTEAFF	TGTGCCAGTAGTTGGCCGGGACAGGGGACGAACACTGAAGCTTTCTTT
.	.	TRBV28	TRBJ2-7	CASSLGVTAYEQYF	TGTGCCAGCAGTCTCGGGGTTACGGCCTACGAGCAGTACTTC
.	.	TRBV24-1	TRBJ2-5	CATSASLRETQYF	TGTGCCACCAGTGCTAGCCTCAGGGAGACCCAGTACTTC
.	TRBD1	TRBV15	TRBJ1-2	CATSVGTGVGGNGYTF	TGTGCCACCAGCGTCGGGACAGGGGTTGGAGGGAATGGCTACACCTTC
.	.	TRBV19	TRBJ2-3	CASQFGGTDTQYF	TGTGCCAGTCAGTTTGGAGGCACAGATACGCAGTATTTT
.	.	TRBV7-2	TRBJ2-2	CASSFSRLTGELFF	TGTGCCAGCAGTTTTAGCAGGCTGACCGGGGAGCTGTTTTTT
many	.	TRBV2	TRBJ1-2	CASSLGEGDNYGYTF	TGTGCCAGCAGCTTAGGAGAGGGGGATAACTATGGCTACACCTTC
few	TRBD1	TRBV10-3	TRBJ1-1	CATTGTEVTEAFF	TGTGCCACGACAGGGACCGAGGTCACTGAAGCTTTCTTT
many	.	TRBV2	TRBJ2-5	CASLAETQYF	TGTGCCAGCCTCGCGGAGACCCAGTACTTC
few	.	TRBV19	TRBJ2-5	CASSNRRQETQYF	TGTGCCAGTAGTAACAGGAGACAAGAGACCCAGTACTTC
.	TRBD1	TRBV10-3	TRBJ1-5	CAIGGDRGGNQPQHF	TGTGCCATCGGGGGGGACAGGGGAGGCAATCAGCCCCAGCATTTT
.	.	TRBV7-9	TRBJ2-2	CASRSGELFF	TGTGCCAGCAGGTCAGGGGAGCTGTTTTTT
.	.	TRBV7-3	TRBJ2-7	CASKLLDSYEQYF	TGTGCCAGCAAACTTCTTGACTCCTACGAGCAGTACTTC